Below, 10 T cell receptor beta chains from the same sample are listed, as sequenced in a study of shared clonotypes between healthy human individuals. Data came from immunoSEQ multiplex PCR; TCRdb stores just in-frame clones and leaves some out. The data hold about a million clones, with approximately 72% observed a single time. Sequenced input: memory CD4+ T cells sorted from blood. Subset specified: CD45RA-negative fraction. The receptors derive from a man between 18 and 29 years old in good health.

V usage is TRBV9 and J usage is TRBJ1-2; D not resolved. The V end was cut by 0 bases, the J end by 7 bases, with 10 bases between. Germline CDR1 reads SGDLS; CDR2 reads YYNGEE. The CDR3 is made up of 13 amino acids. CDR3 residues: CASSVVPGGGYTF. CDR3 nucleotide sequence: TGTGCCAGCAGCGTAGTCCCCGGAGGTGGCTACACCTTC.

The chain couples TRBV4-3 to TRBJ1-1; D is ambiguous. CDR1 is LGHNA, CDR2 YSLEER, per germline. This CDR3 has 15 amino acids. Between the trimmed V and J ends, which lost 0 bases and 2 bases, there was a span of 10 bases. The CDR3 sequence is CASSQDLGTNTEAFF. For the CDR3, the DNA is TGCGCCAGCAGCCAAGATCTAGGCACCAACACTGAAGCTTTCTTT.

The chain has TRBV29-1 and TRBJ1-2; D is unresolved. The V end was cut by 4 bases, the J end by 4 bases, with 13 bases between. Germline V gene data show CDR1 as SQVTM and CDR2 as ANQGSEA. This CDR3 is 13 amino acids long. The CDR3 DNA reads TGCAGCGTTGGTGCATCAACCGGCTATGGCTACACCTTC. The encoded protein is CSVGASTGYGYTF.

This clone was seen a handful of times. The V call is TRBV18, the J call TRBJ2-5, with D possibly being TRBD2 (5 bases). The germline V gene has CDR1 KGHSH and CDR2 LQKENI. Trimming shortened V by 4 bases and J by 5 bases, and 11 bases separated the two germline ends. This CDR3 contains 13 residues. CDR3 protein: CASSQTSFETQYF. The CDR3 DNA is TGTGCCAGCTCACAAACTAGTTTTGAGACCCAGTACTTC.

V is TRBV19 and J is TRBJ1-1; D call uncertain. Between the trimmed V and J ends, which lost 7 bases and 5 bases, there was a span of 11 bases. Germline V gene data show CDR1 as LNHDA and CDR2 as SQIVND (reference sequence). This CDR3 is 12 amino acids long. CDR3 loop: CASNSGWTEAFF. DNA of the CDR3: TGTGCCAGTAACTCGGGGTGGACTGAAGCTTTCTTT.

Here the CDR3 reads CASSSPDAYEQYF. The CDR3 DNA follows: TGTGCCAGCAGCTCCCCGGACGCCTACGAGCAGTACTTC. The chain employs TRBV7-2 and TRBJ2-7; D is ambiguous. Per the germline V gene, CDR1 is SGHTA and CDR2 is FQGNSA. CDR3 size: 13 residues. V was shortened by 4 bases and J by 2 bases, with 9 bases between the two germline ends.

This CDR3 is CASSGDRASGANVLTF. The CDR3 region has the DNA TGTGCCAGCAGTGGGGACAGAGCATCTGGGGCCAACGTCCTGACTTTC. The chain is built from TRBV2 and TRBJ2-6, with 7 bases that match TRBD1. Germline CDR1 reads SNHLY; CDR2 reads FYNNEI. The V gene end was trimmed by 4 bases and the J gene end by 1 base; junction bases not matched to a gene: 4. The CDR3 consists of 16 residues.

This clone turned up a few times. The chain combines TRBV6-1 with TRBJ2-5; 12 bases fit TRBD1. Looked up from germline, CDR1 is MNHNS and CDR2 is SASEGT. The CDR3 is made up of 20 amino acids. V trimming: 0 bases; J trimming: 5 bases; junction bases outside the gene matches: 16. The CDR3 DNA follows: TGTGCCAGCAGTGAAGCGGCAGGGGACGGGGACAGGGGGCGCCGGGAGACCCAGTACTTC. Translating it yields CASSEAAGDGDRGRRETQYF.

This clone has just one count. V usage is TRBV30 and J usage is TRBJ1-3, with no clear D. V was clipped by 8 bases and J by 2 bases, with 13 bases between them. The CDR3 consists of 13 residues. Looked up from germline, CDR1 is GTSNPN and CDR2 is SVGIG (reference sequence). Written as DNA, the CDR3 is TGTGCCCATGAAAACTCTGCTGGAAACACCATATATTTT. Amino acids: CAHENSAGNTIYF.

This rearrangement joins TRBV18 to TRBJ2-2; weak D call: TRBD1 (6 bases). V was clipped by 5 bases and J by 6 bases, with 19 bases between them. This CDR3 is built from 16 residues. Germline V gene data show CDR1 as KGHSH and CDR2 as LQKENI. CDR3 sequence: CASSSYQGSTAGELFF. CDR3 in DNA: TGTGCCAGCTCATCGTACCAGGGGTCCACAGCCGGGGAGCTGTTTTTT.